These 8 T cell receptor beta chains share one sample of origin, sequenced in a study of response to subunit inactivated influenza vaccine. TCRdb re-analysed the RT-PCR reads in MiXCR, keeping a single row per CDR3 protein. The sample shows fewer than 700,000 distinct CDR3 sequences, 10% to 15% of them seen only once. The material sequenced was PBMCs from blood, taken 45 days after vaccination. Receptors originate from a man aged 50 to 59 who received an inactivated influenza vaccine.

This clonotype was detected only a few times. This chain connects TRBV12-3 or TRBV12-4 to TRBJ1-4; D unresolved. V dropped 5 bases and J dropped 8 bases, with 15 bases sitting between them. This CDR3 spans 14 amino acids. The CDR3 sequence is CASSLRTVGEKLFF. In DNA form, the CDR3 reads TGTGCCAGCAGTCTCCGGACGGTGGGGGAAAAACTGTTTTTT.

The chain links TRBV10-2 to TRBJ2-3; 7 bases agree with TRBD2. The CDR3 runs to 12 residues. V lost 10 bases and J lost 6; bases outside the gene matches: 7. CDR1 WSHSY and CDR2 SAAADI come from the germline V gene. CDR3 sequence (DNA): TGCGCCACCTCAGAGCGGGGTGATACGCAGTATTTT. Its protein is CATSERGDTQYF.

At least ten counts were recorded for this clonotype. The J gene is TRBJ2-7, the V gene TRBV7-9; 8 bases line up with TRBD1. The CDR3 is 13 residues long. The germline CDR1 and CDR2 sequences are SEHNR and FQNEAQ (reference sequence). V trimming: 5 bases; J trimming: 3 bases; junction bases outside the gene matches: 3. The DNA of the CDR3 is TGTGCCAGCAGCGGGACAGGTAACTACGAGCAGTACTTC. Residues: CASSGTGNYEQYF.

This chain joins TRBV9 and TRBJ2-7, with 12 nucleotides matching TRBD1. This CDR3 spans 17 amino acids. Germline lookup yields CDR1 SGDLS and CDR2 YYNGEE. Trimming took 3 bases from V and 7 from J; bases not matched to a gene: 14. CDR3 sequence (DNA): TGTGCCAGCAGCGCATCAGTCGGGGGACAGGGGGCAAAAGAGCAGTACTTC. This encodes CASSASVGGQGAKEQYF.

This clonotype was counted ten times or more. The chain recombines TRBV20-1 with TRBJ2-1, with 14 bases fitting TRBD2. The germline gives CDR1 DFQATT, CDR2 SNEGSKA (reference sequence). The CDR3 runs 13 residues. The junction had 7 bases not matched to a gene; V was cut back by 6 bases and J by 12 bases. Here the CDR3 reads CSAPGLAGVGQFF. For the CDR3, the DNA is TGCAGTGCGCCGGGACTAGCGGGGGTCGGGCAGTTCTTC.

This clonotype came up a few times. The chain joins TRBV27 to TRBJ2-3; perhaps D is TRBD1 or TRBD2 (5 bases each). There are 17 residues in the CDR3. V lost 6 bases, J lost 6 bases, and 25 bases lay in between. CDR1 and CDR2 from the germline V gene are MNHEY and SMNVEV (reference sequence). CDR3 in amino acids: CASRSRRAPGSVDTQYF. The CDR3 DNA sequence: TGTGCCAGCAGATCCCGCAGGGCCCCGGGGTCGGTCGATACGCAGTATTTT.

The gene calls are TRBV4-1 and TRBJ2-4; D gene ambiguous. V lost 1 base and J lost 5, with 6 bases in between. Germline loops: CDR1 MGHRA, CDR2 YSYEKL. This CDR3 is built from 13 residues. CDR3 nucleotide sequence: TGCGCCAGCAGCCAAGTCCCCGAAAACATTCAGTACTTC. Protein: CASSQVPENIQYF.

The CDR3 region is CASSDGGGNEQFF. CDR3 DNA sequence: TGTGCCAGCAGTGACGGCGGCGGCAATGAGCAGTTCTTC. The genes are TRBV2 and TRBJ2-1; D remains unclear. V gave up 3 bases and J gave up 6 bases, with 9 bases separating them. Germline loops: CDR1 SNHLY, CDR2 FYNNEI. CDR3 size: 13 residues.